The 31 T cell receptor beta chains below come from one sample, sequenced in a study of blood T cells in healthy people across ages. It was with a sample-barcoded 5' primer and a J-beta primer mix that a second PCR of about 6 to 12 cycles was run. One entry per CDR3 protein results from TCRdb running MiXCR on the 5' RACE reads. The data hold roughly 860,000 distinct CDR3 sequences, with under 80% observed a single time. Sequencing was performed on blood. These TCRs come from a man aged 30-40 years in good health.

The chain uses TRBV5-1 and TRBJ2-7; 13 positions match TRBD2. The CDR3 covers 14 residues. Germline lookup yields CDR1 SGHRS and CDR2 YFSETQ. V was pared by 5 bases and J by 7 bases, with 6 bases of the junction left unmatched. The CDR3: CASRLGTSGNEQYF. Written as DNA, the CDR3 is TGCGCCAGCAGGCTGGGGACTAGCGGGAATGAGCAGTACTTC.

This clonotype was seen only a few times. The gene calls are TRBV29-1 and TRBJ2-7, with TRBD1 as a possible D gene (6 bases). The ends were cut back, 7 bases at V and 4 bases at J, with 17 bases in the middle. Germline V gene sequence: CDR1 SQVTM, CDR2 ANQGSEA. This CDR3 has 13 residues. CDR3 in DNA: TGCAGCGCTTCGACCGGGACACAGTACGAGCAGTACTTC. Translating it yields CSASTGTQYEQYF.

The rearrangement uses TRBV7-6 and TRBJ1-2, with D maybe TRBD1 (5 bases). The CDR3 is 15 residues long. V shed 1 base and J shed 3 bases, with 12 bases lying between them. Germline values: CDR1 SGHVS, CDR2 FNYEAQ. CDR3: CASSLGDQGYYGYTF. CDR3 in DNA: TGTGCCAGCAGCTTAGGAGATCAGGGCTACTATGGCTACACCTTC.

V gene TRBV7-2 combines with J gene TRBJ2-5; D might be TRBD2 (5 bases). The CDR3 covers 14 residues. Germline CDR1 reads SGHTA; CDR2 reads FQGNSA. Trimming took off 1 base at V and 4 bases at J, with 10 bases between the two ends. In nucleotides, the CDR3 is TGTGCCAGCAGCTTAGAAGGAGCGGTAGAGACCCAGTACTTC. It encodes CASSLEGAVETQYF.

The table lists this clonotype with a count of one. The V gene is TRBV10-3, the J gene TRBJ2-5; tentative D call: TRBD1 (5 bases). The CDR3 totals 14 residues. Per germline, CDR1 ENHRY and CDR2 SYGVKD. V shed 6 bases and J shed 0 bases, with 11 bases lying between them. The CDR3 region has the DNA TGTGCCATCAGGCAGACAGAGAACCAAGAGACCCAGTACTTC. Its translation: CAIRQTENQETQYF.

The chain couples TRBV10-3 to TRBJ1-2; the D is unclear. The V gene's germline CDR1 is ENHRY and CDR2 SYGVKD. The CDR3 totals 14 residues. V shed 5 bases and J shed 8 bases, with 18 bases lying between them. The CDR3 loop is CAISRQLEGEGYTF. The CDR3 DNA reads TGTGCCATCAGTCGACAACTCGAGGGCGAAGGCTACACCTTC.

The V call is TRBV20-1, the J call TRBJ2-7; TRBD1 agrees at 10 bases. V lost 0 bases and J lost 5; bases outside the gene matches: 7. Germline-derived CDR1 and CDR2 are DFQATT and SNEGSKA (reference sequence). The CDR3 sequence is 15 residues long. In nucleotides, the CDR3 is TGCAGTGCTAGAGATATCGGACAGGGGGGTCACGAGCAGTACTTC. As protein: CSARDIGQGGHEQYF.

V gene TRBV6-6 combines with J gene TRBJ2-3, with D hard to call. The CDR3 is 10 amino acids. The V gene lost 8 bases and the J gene lost 6 bases, with 6 bases spanning the gap. The germline V gene has CDR1 MNHNY and CDR2 SVGAGI (reference sequence). The CDR3 loop is CASGRDTQYF. CDR3 coding DNA: TGTGCCAGCGGCAGGGATACGCAGTATTTT.

The sample holds a few counts of this clonotype. The chain recombines TRBV6-5 with TRBJ1-6; D is undetermined. Per the germline V gene, CDR1 is MNHEY and CDR2 is SVGAGI. The V end was cut by 9 bases, the J end by 0 bases, with 6 bases between. CDR3 length: 13 amino acids. CDR3 sequence: CASQSSYNSPLHF. The CDR3, as DNA: TGTGCCAGTCAGAGCTCCTATAATTCACCCCTCCACTTT.

A note on this clonotype: A much larger clone lies a single base off, so this may be a read error. The chain recombines TRBV2 with TRBJ2-1; D may correspond to TRBD1 or TRBD2 (5 bases each). V lost 8 bases and J 3 bases, leaving 23 bases between the germline ends. Germline V gene sequence: CDR1 SNHLY, CDR2 FYNNEI. CDR3 length equals 17 residues. CDR3 DNA: TGTGCCAGCCGAGGGAAACAGGAGGCAACGATCTACAATGAGCAGTTCTTC. Protein sequence: CASRGKQEATIYNEQFF.

On this clonotype itself: One end of the junction varies from germline; a read error may be responsible. This chain connects TRBV5-5 to TRBJ1-1; D perhaps matches TRBD1 (5 bases). The CDR3 spans 15 residues. CDR1 and CDR2 (germline): SGHKS, YYEKEE (reference sequence). The DNA for the CDR3 is TGTGCCTGCAGCTTCAGTCAGGGTATTAGTACTGAAGCTTTCTTT. It specifies CACSFSQGISTEAFF.

The CDR3 sequence: CASSADRTYEQYF. CDR3 in DNA: TGTGCCAGCAGCGCGGACAGGACCTACGAGCAGTACTTC. This chain uses TRBV9 with TRBJ2-1, with TRBD1 matching over 7 bases. The closer fit of TRBJ2-7 to the DNA end suggests the J call may be wrong. The CDR3 is made up of 13 amino acids. In germline, CDR1 is SGDLS, CDR2 YYNGEE.

V gene TRBV5-6 combines with J gene TRBJ1-1; D ambiguous. V dropped 0 bases and J dropped 0 bases, with 15 bases sitting between them. Germline V gene sequence: CDR1 SGHDT, CDR2 YYEEEE. CDR3 length: 17 residues. The CDR3 sequence is CASSLGLYWVLNTEAFF. The CDR3 coding sequence is TGTGCCAGCAGCTTGGGTCTATATTGGGTTCTGAACACTGAAGCTTTCTTT.

This clonotype showed up many times. The gene calls are TRBV28 and TRBJ2-7; D may be TRBD1 (5 bases). CDR3 length: 13 residues. In germline, CDR1 is MDHEN, CDR2 SYDVKM. Trimming took off 4 bases at V and 1 base at J, with 8 bases between the two ends. The CDR3 loop is CASSYDSSYEQYF. The DNA for the CDR3 is TGTGCCAGCAGTTATGACAGTTCCTACGAGCAGTACTTC.

To note about this clonotype: One end of the junction does not line up with germline, which may come from a read error. The chain is built from TRBV4-3 and TRBJ2-1; D possibly uses TRBD1 or TRBD2 (5 bases each). The CDR3 spans 16 residues. Germline values: CDR1 LGHNA, CDR2 YSLEER. CDR3 amino acids: CVSSQDTGPEDNEQFF. Here the CDR3 DNA reads TGCGTCAGCAGCCAAGATACAGGCCCGGAGGACAATGAGCAGTTCTTC.

A single count supports this clonotype. The chain couples TRBV29-1 to TRBJ2-1; D ambiguous. V gave up 4 bases and J gave up 10 bases, with 17 bases separating them. Per germline, CDR1 SQVTM and CDR2 ANQGSEA. The length of the CDR3 is 13 residues. The CDR3 is CSVGSSSTWEQFF. DNA of the CDR3: TGCAGCGTTGGATCCAGCTCTACTTGGGAGCAGTTCTTC.

This clonotype was recorded a few times. The chain is built from TRBV29-1 and TRBJ2-1; 12 nucleotides line up with TRBD2. V was clipped by 1 base and J by 5 bases; unmatched bases: 6. The CDR3 has 16 residues. Germline-derived CDR1 and CDR2 are SQVTM and ANQGSEA. Written as DNA, the CDR3 is TGCAGCGTTGAAGGGCCGCTAGCGGGGGGGCACAATGAGCAGTTCTTC. It codes for CSVEGPLAGGHNEQFF.

V and J are TRBV9 and TRBJ2-3; 11 bases line up with TRBD1. This CDR3 has 15 amino acids. V shed 4 bases, J shed 1 base, and the junction held 2 bases outside the gene matches. CDR1 is SGDLS, CDR2 YYNGEE, per germline. The CDR3 loop is CASSWTGGGTDTQYF. The CDR3 DNA follows: TGTGCCAGCAGCTGGACAGGGGGCGGCACAGATACGCAGTATTTT.

J is TRBJ2-3 and V is TRBV27, with 8 bases matching TRBD2. The V gene's germline CDR1 is MNHEY and CDR2 SMNVEV (reference sequence). This CDR3 spans 16 amino acids. V was pared by 0 bases and J by 0 bases, with 2 bases of the junction left unmatched. In nucleotides, the CDR3 is TGTGCCAGCAGTTTATCCGGGGGGGTTAGCACAGATACGCAGTATTTT. Amino acid sequence: CASSLSGGVSTDTQYF.

This rearrangement joins TRBV7-2 to TRBJ2-1; D may match TRBD1 or TRBD2 (5 bases each). The DNA matches TRBJ2-7 better at its end, which makes the J call doubtful. This CDR3 comprises 14 residues. Germline CDR1 and CDR2: SGHTA and FQGNSA. The CDR3 here is CASSFGGRYNEQYF. DNA for the CDR3: TGTGCCAGCAGCTTTGGGGGACGATACAATGAGCAGTACTTC.

The rearrangement joins TRBV29-1 to TRBJ1-1; D unclear. Trimming took 4 bases from V and 5 from J, leaving 8 bases between them. The CDR3 has 11 amino acids. From germline, CDR1 is SQVTM and CDR2 ANQGSEA. The CDR3 DNA reads as TGCAGCGTTGGAAAGCCTACTGAAGCTTTCTTT. It codes for CSVGKPTEAFF.

There are a few counts of this clonotype. This sequence joins TRBV10-3 and TRBJ2-4; D unresolved. The CDR3 length is 14 residues. The germline gives CDR1 ENHRY, CDR2 SYGVKD. V was shortened by 3 bases and J by 4 bases, with 10 bases between the two germline ends. CDR3 nucleotides: TGTGCCATCAGTGATCGTTTAGGGAAAAACATTCAGTACTTC. It is translated as CAISDRLGKNIQYF.

The V gene is TRBV24-1, the J gene TRBJ1-5; D ambiguous. Trimming pared 5 bases from V and 6 bases from J, leaving 13 bases between. Germline V gene lookup returns CDR1 KGHDR and CDR2 SFDVKD. The CDR3 has 14 residues. The CDR3 loop reads CATSGMGSSQPQHF. The CDR3 DNA sequence: TGTGCCACCAGTGGTATGGGATCAAGTCAGCCCCAGCATTTT.

The chain is built from TRBV29-1 and TRBJ2-1, with D perhaps TRBD2 (5 bases). The CDR3 extends over 9 amino acids. CDR1 and CDR2 from the germline V gene are SQVTM and ANQGSEA. Deletions cut 6 bases from V and 8 bases from J, with 5 bases between. The CDR3 region is CSVGDEQFF. The CDR3 DNA follows: TGCAGCGTCGGGGATGAGCAGTTCTTC.

This clonotype was found a few times. V and J are TRBV29-1 and TRBJ1-2; 7 nucleotides line up with TRBD1. The germline V gene encodes CDR1 SQVTM and CDR2 ANQGSEA. The ends lost 6 bases at V and 4 bases at J; junction bases unmatched: 14. The CDR3 consists of 15 residues. The CDR3 loop reads CSVPRQGGDGYGYTF. The CDR3 region has the DNA TGCAGCGTCCCTCGGCAGGGGGGAGACGGCTATGGCTACACCTTC.

V and J are TRBV7-2 and TRBJ1-5, with TRBD1 matching 7 bases. V was clipped by 2 bases and J by 5 bases; unmatched bases: 6. The CDR3 totals 15 residues. Germline V gene data show CDR1 as SGHTA and CDR2 as FQGNSA. CDR3 region: CASSLRVGGDQPQHF. The CDR3 coding sequence is TGTGCCAGCAGCTTACGGGTAGGGGGCGATCAGCCCCAGCATTTT.

V usage is TRBV10-3 and J usage is TRBJ1-2, with a possible D match to TRBD1 (5 bases). V lost 2 bases and J 0 bases, leaving 13 bases between the germline ends. Germline V gives CDR1 ENHRY, CDR2 SYGVKD. This CDR3 spans 16 amino acids. As DNA, the CDR3 is TGTGCCATCAGTGAGCCGAACAGGCCTTCTAACTATGGCTACACCTTC. It specifies CAISEPNRPSNYGYTF.

This clonotype was recorded a few times. The J gene is TRBJ1-2, the V gene TRBV2; no definite D call. Germline CDR1 reads SNHLY; CDR2 reads FYNNEI. This CDR3 spans 14 amino acids. The V end was cut by 7 bases, the J end by 0 bases, with 12 bases between. The CDR3 DNA sequence: TGTGCCAGCATCGTGACGCTCTCTAACTATGGCTACACCTTC. This encodes CASIVTLSNYGYTF.

The chain uses TRBV7-9 and TRBJ2-1; 8 bases are a match to TRBD1. The CDR3 spans 16 residues. CDR1 is SEHNR and CDR2 is FQNEAQ in the germline V gene (reference sequence). Unmatched junction bases numbered 6, after V lost 1 base and J lost 4 bases. CDR3: CASSLVPGQVYNEQFF. DNA for the CDR3: TGTGCCAGCAGCTTAGTGCCGGGACAGGTTTACAATGAGCAGTTCTTC.

The chain is built from TRBV4-2 and TRBJ2-4; weak D call: TRBD2 (7 bases). The J call may be faulty, since TRBJ2-7 better matches the DNA end. CDR1 LGHNA and CDR2 YNFKEQ come from the germline V gene. CDR3 length: 17 amino acids. CDR3 sequence: CASSQVAGAEVVYEQYF. The CDR3 DNA sequence: TGTGCCAGCAGCCAAGTTGCGGGGGCCGAGGTAGTCTACGAGCAGTACTTC.

V is TRBV27 and J is TRBJ2-5; D not certain. Trimming took off 6 bases at V and 0 bases at J, with 11 bases between the two ends. Germline V gene lookup returns CDR1 MNHEY and CDR2 SMNVEV (reference sequence). There are 14 residues in the CDR3. CDR3 nucleotide sequence: TGTGCCAGCAGCAAAGAGACGTACCAAGAGACCCAGTACTTC. Translation gives CASSKETYQETQYF.